Following are 5 T cell receptor beta chains from one sample sequenced in a study of T cell responses to AZD1222 COVID-19 vaccine. This table comes from immunoSEQ multiplex PCR, and its TCRdb copy is limited to in-frame clones, with some not included. The data hold 100,000 to 150,000 clones, with just over 85% observed a single time. Sequencing used peripheral blood, obtained on day 0 of AZD1222 vaccination. These receptors were obtained from an adult in good health.

The rearrangement links TRBV20-1 to TRBJ1-2, with a weak D call TRBD1 (6 bases). The V end lost 8 bases, the J end lost 10 bases, and 17 bases lay between the germline ends. Germline CDR1 is DFQATT and CDR2 is SNEGSKA (reference sequence). CDR3 length: 11 residues. The CDR3 reads CSLKGGGYYTF. The CDR3 DNA is TGCAGTCTTAAAGGGGGGGGATACTACACCTTC.

The chain is built from TRBV5-1 and TRBJ1-6, with D perhaps TRBD1 (5 bases). The CDR3 runs to 14 residues. CDR1 is SGHRS, CDR2 YFSETQ, per germline. V was pared by 4 bases and J by 12 bases, with 17 bases between. CDR3 region: CASSLGAQEKPLHF. Here the CDR3 DNA reads TGCGCCAGCAGCCTGGGCGCACAGGAAAAACCCCTCCACTTT.

V is TRBV14 and J is TRBJ2-1; 9 nucleotides line up with TRBD2. The CDR3 is 16 residues long. The ends lost 3 bases at V and 6 bases at J; junction bases unmatched: 9. Germline CDR1 is SGHDN and CDR2 is FVKESK. CDR3 loop: CASSHLGLAEGNEQFF. The CDR3 nucleotides are TGTGCCAGCAGCCACCTGGGACTAGCAGAAGGCAATGAGCAGTTCTTC.

V gene TRBV6-2 or TRBV6-3 combines with J gene TRBJ1-4; D remains ambiguous. The CDR3 covers 13 residues. CDR1 MNHEY and CDR2 SVGEGT come from the germline V gene. V was trimmed by 2 bases and J by 7 bases, leaving 8 bases between them. CDR3 region: CASSYVNAEKLFF. The CDR3 DNA reads TGTGCCAGCAGTTACGTGAACGCTGAAAAACTGTTTTTT.

This sequence joins TRBV7-2 and TRBJ1-2, with a weak D call TRBD1 (5 bases). The CDR3 runs 14 residues. Germline V gene data show CDR1 as SGHTA and CDR2 as FQGNSA. V gave up 5 bases and J gave up 2 bases, with 12 bases separating them. CDR3: CASSRVQGNYGYTF. CDR3 nucleotides: TGTGCCAGCAGCCGTGTCCAGGGCAACTATGGCTACACCTTC.